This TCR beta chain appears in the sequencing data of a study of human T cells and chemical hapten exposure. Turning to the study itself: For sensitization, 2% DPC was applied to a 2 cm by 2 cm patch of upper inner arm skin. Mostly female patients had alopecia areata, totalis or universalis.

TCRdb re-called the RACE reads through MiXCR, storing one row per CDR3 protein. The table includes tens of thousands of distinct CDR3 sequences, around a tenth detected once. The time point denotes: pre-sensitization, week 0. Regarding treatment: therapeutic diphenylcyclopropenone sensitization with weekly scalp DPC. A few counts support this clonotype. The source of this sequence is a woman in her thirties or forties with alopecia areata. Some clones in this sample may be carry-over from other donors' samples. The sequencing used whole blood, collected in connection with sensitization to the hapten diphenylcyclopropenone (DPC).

CDR3 in DNA: TGTGCCAGCAGTTACAGGGGCAGGAATGAAAAACTGTTTTTT. Its translation is CASSYRGRNEKLFF. The rearrangement joins TRBV6-6 to TRBJ1-4, with D possibly being TRBD1 (5 bases). The CDR3 contains 14 residues. CDR1 is MNHNY, CDR2 SVGAGI, per germline (reference sequence). Trimming cost V 2 bases and J 5 bases, with 9 bases left between them.